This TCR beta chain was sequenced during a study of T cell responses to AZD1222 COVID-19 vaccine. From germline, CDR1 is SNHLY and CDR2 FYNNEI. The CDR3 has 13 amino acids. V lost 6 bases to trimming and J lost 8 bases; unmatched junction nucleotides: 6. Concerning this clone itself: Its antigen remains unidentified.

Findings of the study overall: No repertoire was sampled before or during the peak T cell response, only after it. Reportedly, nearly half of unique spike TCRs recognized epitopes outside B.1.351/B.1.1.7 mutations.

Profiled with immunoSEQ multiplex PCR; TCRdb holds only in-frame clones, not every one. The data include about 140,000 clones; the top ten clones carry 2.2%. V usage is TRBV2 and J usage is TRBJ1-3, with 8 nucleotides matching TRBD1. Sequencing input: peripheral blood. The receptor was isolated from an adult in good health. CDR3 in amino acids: CASSRGLTDTIYF. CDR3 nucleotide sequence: TGTGCCAGCAGCAGGGGGCTAACGGACACCATATATTTT.